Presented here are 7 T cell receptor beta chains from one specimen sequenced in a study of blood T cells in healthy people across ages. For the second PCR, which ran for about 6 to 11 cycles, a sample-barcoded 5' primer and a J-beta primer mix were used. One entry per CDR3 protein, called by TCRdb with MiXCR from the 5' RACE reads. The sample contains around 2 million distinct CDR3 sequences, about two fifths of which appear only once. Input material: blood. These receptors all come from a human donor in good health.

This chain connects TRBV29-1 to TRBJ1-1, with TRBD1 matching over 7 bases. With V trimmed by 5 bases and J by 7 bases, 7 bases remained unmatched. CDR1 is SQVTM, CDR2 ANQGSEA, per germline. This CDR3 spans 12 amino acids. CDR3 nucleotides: TGCAGCGTTTGGGACAGTGGTATTGAAGCTTTCTTT. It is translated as CSVWDSGIEAFF.

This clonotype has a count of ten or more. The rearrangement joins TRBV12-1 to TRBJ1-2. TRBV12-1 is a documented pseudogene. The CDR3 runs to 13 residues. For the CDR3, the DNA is TGTGCCAGCAGCTTTGAAGATATGAATGGCTACACCTTC. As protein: CASSFEDMNGYTF.

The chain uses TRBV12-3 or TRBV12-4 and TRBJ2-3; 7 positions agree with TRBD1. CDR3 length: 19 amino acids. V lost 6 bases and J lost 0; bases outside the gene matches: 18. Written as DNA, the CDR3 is TGTGCCAGCAGCTCTACTCGTGGACAGGTCCGACCTAGCACAGATACGCAGTATTTT. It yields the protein CASSSTRGQVRPSTDTQYF.

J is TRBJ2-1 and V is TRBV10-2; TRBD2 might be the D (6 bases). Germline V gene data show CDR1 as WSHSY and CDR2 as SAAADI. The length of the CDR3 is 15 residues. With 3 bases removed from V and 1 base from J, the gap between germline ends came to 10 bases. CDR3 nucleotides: TGCGCCAGCAGTGAACCCGGGGGTTCCTACAATGAGCAGTTCTTC. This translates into CASSEPGGSYNEQFF.

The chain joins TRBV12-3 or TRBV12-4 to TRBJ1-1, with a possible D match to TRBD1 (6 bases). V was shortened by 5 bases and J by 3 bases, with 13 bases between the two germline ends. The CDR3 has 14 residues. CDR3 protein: CASSQDSMDTEAFF. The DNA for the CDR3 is TGTGCCAGCAGTCAGGACAGTATGGACACTGAAGCTTTCTTT.

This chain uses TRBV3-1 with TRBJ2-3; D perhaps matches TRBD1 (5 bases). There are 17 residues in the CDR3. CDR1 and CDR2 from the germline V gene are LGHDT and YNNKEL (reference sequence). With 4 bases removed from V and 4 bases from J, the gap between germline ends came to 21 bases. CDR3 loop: CASSPLRPGNGADTQYF. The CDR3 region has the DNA TGTGCCAGCAGCCCCCTACGCCCAGGGAATGGGGCAGATACGCAGTATTTT.

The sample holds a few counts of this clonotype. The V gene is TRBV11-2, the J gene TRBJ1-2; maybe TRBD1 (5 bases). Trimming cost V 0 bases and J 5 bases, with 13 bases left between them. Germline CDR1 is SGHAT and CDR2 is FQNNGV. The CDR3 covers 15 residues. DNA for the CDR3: TGTGCCAGCAGCTTAGAGCTGCGACAGAGGTATGGCTACACCTTC. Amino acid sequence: CASSLELRQRYGYTF.